One and the same sample provided the 27 T cell receptor beta chains below, sequenced in a study of human T cells and chemical hapten exposure (dated by TCRdb to the early 2020s). The time point label for this specimen denotes: patch test 3, about 24 weeks after DPC sensitization. Interpreted using the paper, the treatment or condition label stands for: therapeutic diphenylcyclopropenone sensitization with weekly scalp DPC. Library construction relied on RACE. TCRdb names NextSeq 500 as the instrument used. TCRdb reprocessed the public reads (quality trimming at Q25 with fastp, clone calling with MiXCR) and kept in-frame beta chains. Rows with one shared CDR3 protein collapse into an entry with the most common genes and DNA. Recorded for this sample are under 200,000 distinct CDR3 sequences; approximately 30% of them occurred a single time. The ten largest clones take up 2.1% of the sample. Here the sequenced sample was whole blood, taken in connection with sensitization to the hapten diphenylcyclopropenone (DPC). The receptors were sampled from a woman in her late teens or twenties with alopecia areata. Some clones in this sample may be carry-over from other donors' samples.

There are many counts of this clonotype. V and J are TRBV10-3 and TRBJ2-5; weak D call: TRBD1 (6 bases). V lost 0 bases and J lost 3, with 11 bases in between. Germline V gene data show CDR1 as ENHRY and CDR2 as SYGVKD. This CDR3 has 15 residues. This chain's CDR3 is CAISESEGVEETQYF. Written as DNA, the CDR3 is TGTGCCATCAGTGAGTCAGAGGGGGTGGAAGAGACCCAGTACTTC.

This clonotype has just a few counts. The chain joins TRBV4-3 to TRBJ1-1; the D is unclear. V shed 0 bases and J shed 4 bases, with 9 bases lying between them. This CDR3 is built from 14 residues. CDR1 is LGHNA and CDR2 is YSLEER in the germline V gene. The CDR3 is CASSQDLKGTEAFF. The CDR3, as DNA: TGCGCCAGCAGCCAAGACCTGAAGGGCACTGAAGCTTTCTTT.

The chain recombines TRBV19 with TRBJ1-5; possibly TRBD1 for D (6 bases). The V and J ends lost 4 bases and 4 bases respectively, with 14 bases between them. This CDR3 spans 15 amino acids. The germline gives CDR1 LNHDA, CDR2 SQIVND (reference sequence). The CDR3 DNA reads TGTGCCAGTAGTACGGGCAGGGGATCGAATCAGCCCCAGCATTTT. This sequence encodes CASSTGRGSNQPQHF.

This clonotype has only a few counts. CDR3 in DNA: TGTGCTAGTGGTGGGGGCTCGGGACTAGGGCTTTATGAGCAGTTCTTC. Protein sequence: CASGGGSGLGLYEQFF. This sequence joins TRBV12-5 and TRBJ2-1; the match to TRBD2 covers 8 bases. V lost 5 bases to trimming and J lost 8 bases; unmatched junction nucleotides: 14. The germline CDR1 and CDR2 sequences are LGHNT and FRNRAP. This CDR3 has 16 residues. Full variable domain (rest looked up from reference TRBV12-5 and TRBJ2-1): DARVTQTPRHKVTEMGQEVTMRCQPILGHNTVFWYRQTMMQGLELLAYFRNRAPLDDSGMPKDRFSAEMPDATLATLKIQPSEPRDSAVYFCASGGGSGLGLYEQFFGPGTRLTVL.

CDR3 DNA: TGCAGCGCCGGGCCCGGGACAGGGTCCAAAGATACGCAGTATTTT. Translating gives CSAGPGTGSKDTQYF. J is TRBJ2-3 and V is TRBV29-1, with TRBD1 identical over 9 bases. CDR3 length: 15 amino acids. Germline V CDR1 and CDR2: SQVTM, ANQGSEA. Trimming at V came to 7 bases and at J to 5 bases, leaving 13 bases not matched to a gene.

This clonotype was counted at least ten times. The CDR3 sequence is CASSLTGEQYF. The DNA of the CDR3 is TGTGCCAGCAGCTTAACGGGGGAGCAGTACTTC. The chain couples TRBV12-3 or TRBV12-4 to TRBJ2-7, with D perhaps matching TRBD2 (5 bases). With 6 bases removed from V and 7 bases from J, the gap between germline ends came to 10 bases. The CDR3 has 11 amino acids.

The chain combines TRBV5-1 with TRBJ2-2, with TRBD2 as a possible D gene (5 bases). V gave up 4 bases and J gave up 5 bases, with 12 bases separating them. Germline loops: CDR1 SGHRS, CDR2 YFSETQ. CDR3 length equals 14 residues. CDR3: CASSLQSGTGELFF. The DNA of the CDR3 is TGCGCCAGCAGCCTCCAAAGCGGAACCGGGGAGCTGTTTTTT.

The V call is TRBV4-3, the J call TRBJ2-1; 11 bases are a match to TRBD2. From germline, CDR1 is LGHNA and CDR2 YSLEER. The CDR3 sequence is 20 residues long. With 1 base clipped from V and 3 bases from J, the junction kept 14 bases outside the gene matches. The CDR3 protein is CASSQAGTSGGGGFYNEQFF. In DNA form, the CDR3 reads TGCGCCAGCAGCCAAGCTGGGACTAGCGGAGGAGGAGGGTTCTACAATGAGCAGTTCTTC.

In this sample, this clonotype turned up a few times. The genes are TRBV7-2 and TRBJ1-5; D is perhaps TRBD1 (6 bases). The germline gives CDR1 SGHTA, CDR2 FQGNSA. The CDR3 is 14 amino acids. V was cut by 5 bases and J by 3 bases, with 11 bases left in between. CDR3 region: CASSGGQPNQPQHF. The CDR3 nucleotides are TGTGCCAGCAGCGGGGGGCAGCCCAATCAGCCCCAGCATTTT.

The count of this clonotype is one. V is TRBV6-5 and J is TRBJ2-7; 13 nucleotides align to TRBD2. The V gene end was trimmed by 2 bases and the J gene end by 3 bases; junction bases not matched to a gene: 7. This CDR3 region has 17 residues. The germline V gene has CDR1 MNHEY and CDR2 SVGAGI. In DNA form, the CDR3 reads TGTGCCAGCAGTTACACGAAGGGACTAGCGGGAAACTACGAGCAGTACTTC. Its translation: CASSYTKGLAGNYEQYF.

A remark on this clonotype: The junction departs from germline at one end; a sequencing error may be responsible. The CDR3 sequence: CASSPYLQENAGELFF. The CDR3 DNA is TGTGCCAGCTCACCATACTTACAGGAGAACGCCGGGGAGCTGTTTTTT. The chain uses TRBV18 and TRBJ2-2; D might be TRBD1 (5 bases). This CDR3 is 16 amino acids long. Germline-derived CDR1 and CDR2 are KGHSH and LQKENI.

This chain joins TRBV29-1 and TRBJ1-2; D call uncertain. The germline CDR1 and CDR2 sequences are SQVTM and ANQGSEA. This CDR3 spans 12 amino acids. V gave up 3 bases and J gave up 8 bases, with 13 bases separating them. The CDR3 is CSVDPDLRGYTF. Here the CDR3 DNA reads TGCAGCGTTGACCCGGACCTGCGAGGCTACACCTTC.

This rearrangement joins TRBV29-1 to TRBJ1-2; D is ambiguous. CDR3 length equals 13 residues. Germline CDR1 reads SQVTM; CDR2 reads ANQGSEA. V lost 0 bases and J 7 bases, leaving 12 bases between the germline ends. The CDR3 nucleotides are TGCAGCGTTGAAGATCCGGATGGTTTTGGCTACACCTTC. Its translation: CSVEDPDGFGYTF.

This sequence joins TRBV6-5 and TRBJ2-2; D could derive from TRBD1 or TRBD2 (5 bases each). V was clipped by 0 bases and J by 2 bases, with 10 bases between them. The CDR3 has 16 residues. In germline, CDR1 is MNHEY, CDR2 SVGAGI. The CDR3 nucleotides read TGTGCCAGCAGTTACTCTAGGAGGACAAACACCGGGGAGCTGTTTTTT. The encoded protein is CASSYSRRTNTGELFF.

The chain carries TRBV29-1 and TRBJ1-1; TRBD1 matches at 7 bases. CDR1 is SQVTM and CDR2 is ANQGSEA in the germline V gene. After removal of 5 bases from V and 1 base from J, the junction contained 10 bases not matched to a gene. CDR3 length: 15 amino acids. The CDR3: CSVNDREGGNTEAFF. In DNA form, the CDR3 reads TGCAGCGTTAACGACAGGGAAGGTGGGAACACTGAAGCTTTCTTT.

This chain links TRBV6-5 with TRBJ1-1, with TRBD1 identical over 9 bases. With V trimmed by 4 bases and J by 4 bases, 10 bases remained unmatched. CDR1 MNHEY and CDR2 SVGAGI come from the germline V gene. The CDR3 runs to 16 residues. The CDR3 nucleotides read TGTGCCAGCAGTTGCCGAACGGGACAGGGCTGCACTGAAGCTTTCTTT. Protein sequence: CASSCRTGQGCTEAFF.

There are a few counts of this clonotype. The gene calls are TRBV27 and TRBJ1-1; 8 bases map to TRBD1. The CDR3 totals 15 residues. Germline-derived CDR1 and CDR2 are MNHEY and SMNVEV (reference sequence). V lost 5 bases to trimming and J lost 2 bases; unmatched junction nucleotides: 7. The CDR3 spells CASSAQGVQNTEAFF. The DNA for the CDR3 is TGTGCCAGCAGTGCACAGGGGGTGCAAAACACTGAAGCTTTCTTT.

On this clonotype itself: The junction does not match germline at one end; this may be a read error. The chain is built from TRBV4-3 and TRBJ1-1; D remains ambiguous. The CDR3 loop spans 13 amino acids. CDR1 and CDR2 (germline): LGHNA, YSLEER. The chain's CDR3 is CASSQTGNTEAFF. DNA for the CDR3: TGTGCCAGCAGCCAGACGGGGAACACTGAAGCTTTCTTT.

This sequence joins TRBV7-2 and TRBJ2-1; D gene uncertain. Per germline, CDR1 SGHTA and CDR2 FQGNSA. V gave up 7 bases and J gave up 9 bases, with 10 bases separating them. The CDR3 sequence is 11 residues long. DNA of the CDR3: TGTGCCAGCACCCGTTCACTTGAGCAGTTCTTC. Protein: CASTRSLEQFF.

The chain recombines TRBV20-1 with TRBJ1-6; 9 bases fit TRBD1. CDR3 length: 18 residues. Germline assignment: CDR1 DFQATT and CDR2 SNEGSKA (reference sequence). Trimming cost V 3 bases and J 3 bases; bases outside gene matches: 12. The CDR3 nucleotides read TGCAGTGCTAGCCGGGGATGGGACAGGGCGGTCTATAATTCACCCCTCCACTTT. Translating it yields CSASRGWDRAVYNSPLHF.

This chain connects TRBV5-1 to TRBJ1-1; D is possibly TRBD1 (5 bases). Trimming pared 7 bases from V and 0 bases from J, leaving 10 bases between. Germline V gene lookup returns CDR1 SGHRS and CDR2 YFSETQ. The CDR3 totals 13 residues. The CDR3 here is CASSTDMNTEAFF. CDR3 DNA sequence: TGCGCCAGCTCGACAGATATGAACACTGAAGCTTTCTTT.

This clonotype was seen ten or more times. The V and J genes are TRBV4-1 and TRBJ1-2; TRBD1 might be the D (5 bases). With 3 bases removed from V and 0 bases from J, the gap between germline ends came to 8 bases. The CDR3 loop spans 14 amino acids. CDR1 is MGHRA and CDR2 is YSYEKL in the germline V gene. The CDR3: CASSHGASNYGYTF. DNA of the CDR3: TGCGCCAGCAGCCACGGGGCCTCTAACTATGGCTACACCTTC.

This clonotype was recorded many times. The gene calls are TRBV7-9 and TRBJ2-6, with D uncertain. V dropped 4 bases and J dropped 0 bases, with 16 bases sitting between them. Per germline, CDR1 SEHNR and CDR2 FQNEAQ (reference sequence). This CDR3 region has 18 residues. The CDR3 loop is CASSWRRNIDSGANVLTF. CDR3 sequence (DNA): TGTGCCAGCAGCTGGCGACGAAATATTGACTCTGGGGCCAACGTCCTGACTTTC.

The rearrangement uses TRBV12-3 or TRBV12-4 and TRBJ2-1; 10 bases align to TRBD2. J lost 5 bases, V lost 6 bases, and 7 bases had no gene match. The CDR3 sequence is 15 residues long. CDR3 in DNA: TGTGCCAGCAGCGCAGGGACTAGCGCCCACAATGAGCAGTTCTTC. Translating it yields CASSAGTSAHNEQFF.

The V call is TRBV27, the J call TRBJ2-7; no firm D call. The CDR3 is 16 amino acids. V shed 5 bases and J shed 3 bases, with 20 bases lying between them. Germline CDR1 MNHEY, CDR2 SMNVEV (reference sequence). The CDR3 DNA reads as TGTGCCAGCAGTCCCCTTACGGCCCTCGGTCGCTACGAGCAGTACTTC. The encoded protein is CASSPLTALGRYEQYF.

The gene calls are TRBV20-1 and TRBJ2-1; unclear D gene. Between the trimmed V and J ends, which lost 4 bases and 0 bases, there was a span of 10 bases. The CDR3 totals 14 residues. The germline gives CDR1 DFQATT, CDR2 SNEGSKA (reference sequence). CDR3 bases: TGCAGTGCTACCCTCCGGAGCTCCTACAATGAGCAGTTCTTC. Protein product: CSATLRSSYNEQFF.

This clonotype was counted at least ten times. The chain has TRBV20-1 and TRBJ1-6, with D perhaps matching TRBD1 (6 bases). CDR3 length: 13 amino acids. Per the germline V gene, CDR1 is DFQATT and CDR2 is SNEGSKA (reference sequence). Trimming took 0 bases from V and 10 from J, leaving 10 bases between them. CDR3 protein: CSAREGARSPLHF. The CDR3 DNA sequence: TGCAGTGCTAGAGAGGGGGCACGGTCACCCCTCCACTTT.